Below are 30 T cell receptor beta chains sequenced from a single sample in a study of tumour-infiltrating T cells in Burkitt lymphoma. Produced via immunoSEQ multiplex PCR; TCRdb's table is partial and in-frame only. The data contain 4,400 or so clones, approximately 79% of them singletons. The source material was tumor tissue. The receptors originated from a human donor with diffuse large B-cell lymphoma. Some clones in this sample may be carry-over from other donors' samples.

This chain connects TRBV6-1 to TRBJ1-2, with D hard to call. V dropped 3 bases and J dropped 2 bases, with 16 bases sitting between them. This CDR3 has 16 residues. CDR1 is MNHNS, CDR2 SASEGT, per germline. CDR3 residues: CASSDPFSGRNYGYTF. The DNA of the CDR3 is TGTGCCAGCAGTGACCCTTTTTCCGGGAGAAACTATGGCTACACCTTC.

This clone was counted a few times. This chain links TRBV27 with TRBJ2-1, with D perhaps TRBD1 (6 bases). CDR3 length: 12 amino acids. The germline V gene has CDR1 MNHEY and CDR2 SMNVEV (reference sequence). Trimming removed 6 bases from V and 5 bases from J, with 8 bases in between. CDR3 sequence (DNA): TGTGCCAGCAGGGGGGCGGACAATGAGCAGTTCTTC. This encodes CASRGADNEQFF.

V usage is TRBV11-2 and J usage is TRBJ2-5; 9 bases agree with TRBD1. This CDR3 has 17 residues. The ends lost 5 bases at V and 5 bases at J; junction bases unmatched: 15. Germline V gene data show CDR1 as SGHAT and CDR2 as FQNNGV. The CDR3 here is CASSTESRDRVEETQYF. The CDR3 DNA follows: TGTGCCAGCAGCACCGAGTCCCGGGACAGGGTAGAGGAGACCCAGTACTTC.

The chain recombines TRBV19 with TRBJ1-1; possibly TRBD1 for D (6 bases). Germline assignment: CDR1 LNHDA and CDR2 SQIVND (reference sequence). This CDR3 contains 13 residues. V dropped 5 bases and J dropped 1 base, with 8 bases sitting between them. CDR3 in DNA: TGTGCCAGTAGTTTGGACAGGAACACTGAAGCTTTCTTT. Protein sequence: CASSLDRNTEAFF.

The V and J genes are TRBV29-1 and TRBJ1-1, with D uncertain. Trimming removed 2 bases from V and 3 bases from J, with 19 bases in between. The CDR3 covers 16 residues. Germline CDR1 is SQVTM and CDR2 is ANQGSEA. Written as DNA, the CDR3 is TGCAGCGTTGAAAGGGCGGGGATAGCGGTGGACACTGAAGCTTTCTTT. Translating it yields CSVERAGIAVDTEAFF.

V and J are TRBV19 and TRBJ2-3; 8 nucleotides agree with TRBD2. The V and J ends lost 6 bases and 0 bases, in that order; junction bases with no gene match: 5. CDR3 size: 15 residues. CDR1 is LNHDA, CDR2 SQIVND, per germline (reference sequence). CDR3 region: CASRAAGASTDTQYF. In nucleotides, the CDR3 is TGTGCCAGTAGGGCAGCGGGGGCCAGCACAGATACGCAGTATTTT.

The gene calls are TRBV11-2 and TRBJ2-3; D ambiguous. The V end was cut by 1 base, the J end by 0 bases, with 8 bases between. The CDR3 runs to 15 residues. Germline assignment: CDR1 SGHAT and CDR2 FQNNGV. CDR3 loop: CASSLVSLSTDTQYF. CDR3 coding DNA: TGTGCCAGCAGCTTAGTAAGTTTGAGCACAGATACGCAGTATTTT.

This clone was seen once. V and J are TRBV11-2 and TRBJ2-1; D not resolved. Trimming removed 2 bases at V and 5 bases at J, with 10 bases between. In germline, CDR1 is SGHAT, CDR2 FQNNGV. The CDR3 consists of 14 residues. The CDR3 reads CASSLQLLDNEQFF. In DNA, the CDR3 is TGTGCCAGCAGCTTACAGCTCTTGGACAATGAGCAGTTCTTC.

This chain links TRBV6-5 with TRBJ1-1, with TRBD1 identical over 7 bases. Unmatched junction bases numbered 9, after V lost 6 bases and J lost 8 bases. The germline CDR1 and CDR2 sequences are MNHEY and SVGAGI. The CDR3 is 13 amino acids. The CDR3 loop is CASSPTGTEEAFF. CDR3 sequence (DNA): TGTGCCAGCAGCCCTACAGGGACAGAGGAAGCTTTCTTT.

This clone was observed once. This chain joins TRBV28 and TRBJ2-7; D tentatively fits TRBD1 or TRBD2 (6 bases each). The ends were cut back, 6 bases at V and 6 bases at J, with 9 bases in the middle. The CDR3 is 11 residues long. Germline V CDR1 and CDR2: MDHEN, SYDVKM. CDR3 loop: CASRGGTEQYF. In DNA form, the CDR3 reads TGTGCCAGCAGAGGGGGGACCGAGCAGTACTTC.

The CDR3 region is CASTSRSGRTNNEQFF. The DNA for the CDR3 is TGTGCCAGTACCTCCCGATCGGGACGGACCAACAATGAGCAGTTCTTC. V and J are TRBV19 and TRBJ2-1, with D perhaps being TRBD1 or TRBD2 (5 bases each). The CDR3 spans 16 residues. V was shortened by 7 bases and J by 5 bases, with 21 bases between the two germline ends. Looked up from germline, CDR1 is LNHDA and CDR2 is SQIVND (reference sequence).

The chain has TRBV6-1 and TRBJ1-1; 8 bases agree with TRBD1. V dropped 7 bases and J dropped 1; count of bases not matched to a gene: 8. This CDR3 region has 15 residues. Germline V gene data show CDR1 as MNHNS and CDR2 as SASEGT. CDR3 sequence (DNA): TGTGCCAGCACCCGAACCGGGACAGGGAACACTGAAGCTTTCTTT. Its translation is CASTRTGTGNTEAFF.

This clone was recorded only once. V gene TRBV2 combines with J gene TRBJ2-7, with 8 bases identical to TRBD2. The CDR3 length is 12 residues. Germline CDR1 SNHLY, CDR2 FYNNEI. The junction had 6 bases not matched to a gene; V was cut back by 9 bases and J by 5 bases. The CDR3 DNA sequence: TGTGCCAGACGGGAGGGAAGGCACGAGCAGTACTTC. Translated, it gives CARREGRHEQYF.

Concerning this clone: The junction differs from germline at one of its ends, possibly a read error. This chain uses TRBV7-7 with TRBJ2-5, with 7 bases aligning to TRBD1. The CDR3 extends over 15 amino acids. Germline lookup yields CDR1 SSHAT and CDR2 FNYEAQ (reference sequence). DNA for the CDR3: TGTGCTAGCAGCTTGGGACAGCCTTCTTCAGGGACCCAGTACTTC. It translates to CASSLGQPSSGTQYF. Complete variable domain (other parts from reference TRBV7-7 and TRBJ2-5): GAGVSQSPRYKVTKRGQDVTLRCDPISSHATLYWYQQALGQGPEFLTYFNYEAQPDKSGLPSDRFSAERPEGSISTLTIQRTEQRDSAMYRCASSLGQPSSGTQYFGPGTRLLVL.

This chain joins TRBV5-8 and TRBJ2-7; D not certain. Looked up from germline, CDR1 is SGHTS and CDR2 is YDEGEE. The CDR3 spans 15 residues. Trimming pared 4 bases from V and 2 bases from J, leaving 16 bases between. The CDR3: CASSRGGPGPYEQYF. CDR3 in DNA: TGTGCCAGCAGCCGAGGTGGGCCGGGCCCCTACGAGCAGTACTTC.

The V call is TRBV5-6, the J call TRBJ2-7; 7 positions agree with TRBD2. Trimming at V came to 3 bases and at J to 4 bases, leaving 16 bases not matched to a gene. Germline V gives CDR1 SGHDT, CDR2 YYEEEE. The CDR3 has 17 residues. This chain's CDR3 is CASSSRRNSGLMYEQYF. Here the CDR3 DNA reads TGTGCCAGCAGCTCCCGACGGAATAGCGGGTTGATGTACGAGCAGTACTTC.

This rearrangement joins TRBV5-6 to TRBJ1-2; tentatively, D is TRBD1 (6 bases). V lost 1 base and J 5 bases, leaving 12 bases between the germline ends. This CDR3 contains 14 residues. Germline values: CDR1 SGHDT, CDR2 YYEEEE. The CDR3 DNA reads TGTGCCAGCAGCTTGTGGAACAGGGAATATGGCTACACCTTC. This gives the protein CASSLWNREYGYTF.

The chain has TRBV18 and TRBJ1-5; D perhaps matches TRBD1 (5 bases). V lost 6 bases and J lost 3, with 9 bases in between. The CDR3 length is 13 residues. The germline V gene encodes CDR1 KGHSH and CDR2 LQKENI. CDR3 in DNA: TGTGCCAGCTCTCAGGGTTTCAATCAGCCCCAGCATTTT. Translation: CASSQGFNQPQHF.

This chain uses TRBV7-2 with TRBJ2-5, with 7 bases fitting TRBD1. The V segment lost 4 bases and the J segment 0 bases; nucleotides outside the gene matches: 8. The CDR3 sequence is 16 residues long. The germline CDR1 and CDR2 sequences are SGHTA and FQGNSA. CDR3 bases: TGTGCCAGCAGCTCCCAGGGGACAGCCTACCAAGAGACCCAGTACTTC. Its protein is CASSSQGTAYQETQYF.

DNA of the CDR3: TGTGCCAGCAGCCCAGGGGTCAATCAGCCCCAGCATTTT. This gives the protein CASSPGVNQPQHF. The chain links TRBV7-8 to TRBJ1-5; maybe TRBD1 (6 bases). Germline assignment: CDR1 SGHVS and CDR2 FQNEAQ. The V gene lost 5 bases and the J gene lost 3 bases, with 8 bases spanning the gap. The CDR3 is 13 amino acids.

The chain is built from TRBV10-3 and TRBJ2-1; possibly TRBD1 or TRBD2 for D (6 bases each). This CDR3 is 14 amino acids long. The ends were cut back, 0 bases at V and 6 bases at J, with 9 bases in the middle. CDR1 ENHRY and CDR2 SYGVKD come from the germline V gene. For the CDR3, the DNA is TGTGCCATCAGTGAGTCAGGGGGGCTCAATGAGCAGTTCTTC. Protein product: CAISESGGLNEQFF.

J is TRBJ1-1 and V is TRBV14, with D hard to call. Germline V gene data show CDR1 as SGHDN and CDR2 as FVKESK. The CDR3 spans 18 residues. Trimming shortened V by 1 base and J by 1 base, and 19 bases separated the two germline ends. The CDR3 spells CASSQVAWDPTTNTEAFF. DNA of the CDR3: TGTGCCAGCAGCCAAGTGGCTTGGGATCCAACTACGAACACTGAAGCTTTCTTT.

This clone has a single count. The V gene is TRBV5-1, the J gene TRBJ2-1; D may be TRBD2 (6 bases). CDR3 length: 13 residues. Germline V CDR1 and CDR2: SGHRS, YFSETQ. V lost 2 bases, J lost 8 bases, and 11 bases lay in between. CDR3 residues: CASSFGGYYEQFF. Here the CDR3 DNA reads TGCGCCAGCAGCTTCGGAGGGTATTATGAGCAGTTCTTC.

As concerns this clone: Other DNA sequences in this sample translate to the same CDR3. The gene calls are TRBV29-1 and TRBJ1-1; the D gene is possibly TRBD1 (5 bases). Trimming pared 5 bases from V and 6 bases from J, leaving 10 bases between. The CDR3 loop spans 11 amino acids. Germline V gene lookup returns CDR1 SQVTM and CDR2 ANQGSEA. The CDR3 nucleotides are TGCAGCGTTTCCCGGGGCTCTGAAGCTTTCTTT. As protein: CSVSRGSEAFF.

This clone was recorded only once. The gene calls are TRBV2 and TRBJ2-5, with a possible D match to TRBD1 (6 bases). Per germline, CDR1 SNHLY and CDR2 FYNNEI. This CDR3 region has 13 residues. V lost 8 bases to trimming and J lost 3 bases, with 13 bases between them. CDR3 sequence: CASRRWTEETQYF. CDR3 sequence (DNA): TGTGCCAGCCGAAGGTGGACAGAAGAGACCCAGTACTTC.

This chain links TRBV7-9 with TRBJ1-1; no clear D gene. CDR3 length: 13 amino acids. The V end lost 1 base, the J end lost 6 bases, and 9 bases lay between the germline ends. In germline, CDR1 is SEHNR, CDR2 FQNEAQ (reference sequence). This CDR3 is CASSLGPGAEAFF. The CDR3 DNA follows: TGTGCCAGCAGCTTAGGCCCGGGAGCTGAAGCTTTCTTT.

The rearrangement joins TRBV29-1 to TRBJ2-1; the match to TRBD2 covers 7 bases. J was trimmed by 4 bases and V by 5 bases; bases with no gene match: 8. Germline V lookup: CDR1 SQVTM, CDR2 ANQGSEA. The CDR3 extends over 14 amino acids. The CDR3 reads CSVPSGSRYNEQFF. The CDR3 nucleotides read TGCAGCGTTCCTAGCGGTTCAAGGTACAATGAGCAGTTCTTC.

The chain couples TRBV19 to TRBJ2-2, with a possible D match to TRBD2 (5 bases). The CDR3 runs to 14 residues. CDR1 and CDR2 from the germline V gene are LNHDA and SQIVND (reference sequence). V lost 3 bases and J lost 4, with 9 bases in between. The CDR3 sequence is CASSMWTGTGELFF. The CDR3 DNA reads TGTGCCAGTAGTATGTGGACTGGCACCGGGGAGCTGTTTTTT.

J is TRBJ2-5 and V is TRBV7-2; 10 bases are shared with TRBD2. Germline V CDR1 and CDR2: SGHTA, FQGNSA. The V segment lost 0 bases and the J segment 5 bases; nucleotides outside the gene matches: 9. This CDR3 region has 17 residues. The CDR3, as DNA: TGTGCCAGCAGCTTAGCGAGGCGGCTAGCGGGGGTGGAGACCCAGTACTTC. Its translation is CASSLARRLAGVETQYF.

The genes are TRBV11-2 and TRBJ2-3; D is possibly TRBD1 (6 bases). The CDR3 covers 13 residues. From germline, CDR1 is SGHAT and CDR2 FQNNGV. V was pared by 7 bases and J by 4 bases, with 12 bases between. CDR3 in DNA: TGTGCCAGCAACCTAGGGGGAGCAGATACGCAGTATTTT. Translated, it gives CASNLGGADTQYF.